This TCR beta chain stems from a study of T cell responses to AZD1222 COVID-19 vaccine. Notes on the study in general: Increases in Spike-specific TCR breadth and depth were seen after two AZD1222 doses. Targeting of unmutated variant regions was reportedly seen in nearly half of spike-specific TCRs. There were vaccine-associated CD4 TCRs across spike, dominant at 160-218 and 743-854.

Germline CDR1 is GTSNPN and CDR2 is SVGIG (reference sequence). After removal of 3 bases from V and 1 base from J, the junction contained 4 bases not matched to a gene. This CDR3 comprises 14 residues. As to this clone: Its target is not known.

This table comes from immunoSEQ multiplex PCR, and its TCRdb copy is limited to in-frame clones, with some not included. This sample has 80,000 or so clones; 70% to 90% occur once, and the top ten carry roughly 1.6%. The sample here was peripheral blood, taken on day 0 of AZD1222 vaccination. The rearrangement joins TRBV30 to TRBJ2-7, with 9 nucleotides matching TRBD1. This sequence originates from an adult in good health. DNA of the CDR3: TGTGCCTGGAGCACCGGGACAGGGTCCTACGAGCAGTACTTC. Translation gives CAWSTGTGSYEQYF.